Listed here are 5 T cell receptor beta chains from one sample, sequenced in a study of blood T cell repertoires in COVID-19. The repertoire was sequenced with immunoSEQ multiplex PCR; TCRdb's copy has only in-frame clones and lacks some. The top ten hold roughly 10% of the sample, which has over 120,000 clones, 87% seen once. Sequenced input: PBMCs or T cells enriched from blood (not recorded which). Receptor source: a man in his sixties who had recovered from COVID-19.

The CDR3 region has the DNA TGTGCCAGCGTAACGGGAGGGTCGCACTATGGCTACACCTTC. This gives the protein CASVTGGSHYGYTF. The chain uses TRBV28 and TRBJ1-2; D remains unclear. CDR1 MDHEN and CDR2 SYDVKM come from the germline V gene. The CDR3 is 14 amino acids. V lost 8 bases and J 3 bases, leaving 16 bases between the germline ends.

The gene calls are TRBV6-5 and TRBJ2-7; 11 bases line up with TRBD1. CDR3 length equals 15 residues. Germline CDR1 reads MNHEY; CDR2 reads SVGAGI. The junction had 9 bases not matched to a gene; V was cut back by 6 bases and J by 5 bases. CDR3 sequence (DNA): TGTGCCAGCAGACTTAGTCGGACAGGGGGCCACGAGCAGTACTTC. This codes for CASRLSRTGGHEQYF.

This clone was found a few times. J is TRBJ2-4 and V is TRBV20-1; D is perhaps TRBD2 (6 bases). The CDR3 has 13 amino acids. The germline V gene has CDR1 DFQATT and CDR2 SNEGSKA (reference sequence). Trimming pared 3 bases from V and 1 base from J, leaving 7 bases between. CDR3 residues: CSASGGAKNIQYF. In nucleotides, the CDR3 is TGCAGTGCTAGTGGAGGGGCCAAAAACATTCAGTACTTC.

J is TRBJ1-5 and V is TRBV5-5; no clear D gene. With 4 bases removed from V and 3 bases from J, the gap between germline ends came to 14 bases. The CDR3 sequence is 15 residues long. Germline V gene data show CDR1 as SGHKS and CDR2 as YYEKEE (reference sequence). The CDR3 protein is CASSPVSGNNQPQHF. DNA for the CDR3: TGTGCCAGCAGCCCCGTATCGGGGAACAATCAGCCCCAGCATTTT.

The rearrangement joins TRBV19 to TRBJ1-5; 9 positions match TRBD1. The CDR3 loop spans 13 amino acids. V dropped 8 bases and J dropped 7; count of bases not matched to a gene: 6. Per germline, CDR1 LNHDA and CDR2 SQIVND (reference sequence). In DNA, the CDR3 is TGTGCCAGTGGGGGACAGGGTGGCCAGCCCCAGCATTTT. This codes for CASGGQGGQPQHF. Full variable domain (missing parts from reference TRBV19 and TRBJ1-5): DGGITQSPKYLFRKEGQNVTLSCEQNLNHDAMYWYRQDPGQGLRLIYYSQIVNDFQKGDIAEGYSVSREKKESFPLTVTSAQKNPTAFYLCASGGQGGQPQHFGDGTRLSIL.